This T cell receptor beta chain was recovered during a study of shared clonotypes between healthy human individuals. The study ran the assay at deep level. Sorted subsets were amplified in replicate PCRs using around 0.2 ug DNA, about 30,000 T cell genomes. Sequenced by immunoSEQ multiplex PCR; TCRdb stores in-frame clones only, minus some. The table lists fewer than 850,000 clones, 90% of them singletons. The V end was cut by 7 bases, the J end by 3 bases, with 12 bases between. Germline loops: CDR1 MDHEN, CDR2 SYDVKM. CDR3 length: 14 residues. Material for sequencing was memory CD8+ T cells from PBMCs. The subset here: CD45RO+ cells pooled with CCR7-negative TemRA cells. V and J are TRBV28 and TRBJ1-4; D remains unclear. This receptor was obtained from a man between 18 and 35 years old in good health. Some clones in this sample may be carry-over from other donors' samples. This chain's CDR3 is CASISPGPNEKLFF. As DNA, the CDR3 is TGTGCCAGCATCAGTCCTGGCCCTAATGAAAAACTGTTTTTT.